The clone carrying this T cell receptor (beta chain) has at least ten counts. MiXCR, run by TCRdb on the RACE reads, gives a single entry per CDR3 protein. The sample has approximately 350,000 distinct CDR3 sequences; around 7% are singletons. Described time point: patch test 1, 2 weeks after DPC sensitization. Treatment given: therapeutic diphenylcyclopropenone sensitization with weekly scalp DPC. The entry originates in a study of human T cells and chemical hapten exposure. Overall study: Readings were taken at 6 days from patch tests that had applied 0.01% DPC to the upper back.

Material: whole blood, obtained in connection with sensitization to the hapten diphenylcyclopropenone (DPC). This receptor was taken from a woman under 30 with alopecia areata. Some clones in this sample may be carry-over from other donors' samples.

CDR3 protein: CASSLAAGGNQPQHF. CDR3 bases: TGTGCCAGCAGCTTGGCGGCGGGGGGCAATCAGCCCCAGCATTTT. The V and J genes are TRBV5-6 and TRBJ1-5; a weak D match, TRBD1 (5 bases). The V gene lost 0 bases and the J gene lost 2 bases, with 9 bases spanning the gap. The CDR3 loop spans 15 amino acids. Germline V gene data show CDR1 as SGHDT and CDR2 as YYEEEE.